The T cell receptor beta chain described here comes from a study of cytomegalovirus exposure and HLA in healthy donors. Study results and caveats: The listing of 150 to 200 TCR beta chains classed them as cytomegalovirus-associated. Usually a TCR sequence was rare, but some public TCRs were found in many donors.

Details on this clone: Its matching antigen is unknown.

Healthy people donating bone marrow made up the donors. PCR was performed using 60 Vbeta and 13 Jbeta primers. Sequencing was performed with immunoSEQ multiplex PCR; in TCRdb, only in-frame clones are kept and a portion is missing. Of tens of thousands of clones detected, over 65% appear once; the ten largest clones hold under 13%. The CDR3 runs 15 residues. V dropped 4 bases and J dropped 0; count of bases not matched to a gene: 1. The germline gives CDR1 MDHEN, CDR2 SYDVKM. V gene TRBV28 combines with J gene TRBJ1-4; TRBD1 matches 8 bases. Sequencing used PBMCs. This clonotype was sampled from a human donor in good health. CDR3 sequence (DNA): TGTGCCAGCAGTTCACAGGGGGCAACTAATGAAAAACTGTTTTTT. Its protein is CASSSQGATNEKLFF.